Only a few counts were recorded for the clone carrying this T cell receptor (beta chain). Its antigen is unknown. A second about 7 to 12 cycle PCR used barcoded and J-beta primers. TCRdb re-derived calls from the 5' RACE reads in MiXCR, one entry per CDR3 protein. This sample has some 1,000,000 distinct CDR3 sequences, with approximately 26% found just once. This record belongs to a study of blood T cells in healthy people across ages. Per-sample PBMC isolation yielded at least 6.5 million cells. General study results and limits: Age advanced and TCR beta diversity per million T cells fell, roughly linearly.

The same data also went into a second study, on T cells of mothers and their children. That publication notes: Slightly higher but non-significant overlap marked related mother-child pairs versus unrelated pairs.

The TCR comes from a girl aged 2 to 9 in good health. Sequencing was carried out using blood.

The CDR3 reads CASSSFGMGGELFF. DNA of the CDR3: TGTGCCAGCAGCAGCTTTGGGATGGGCGGGGAGCTGTTTTTT. This rearrangement joins TRBV6-2 or TRBV6-3 to TRBJ2-2, with unresolved D. Germline V gene sequence: CDR1 MNHEY, CDR2 SVGEGT. Deletions cut 6 bases from V and 7 bases from J, with 15 bases between. The CDR3 covers 14 residues.